The source of this T cell receptor beta chain is a study of blood T cell repertoires in COVID-19 (dated by TCRdb to 2019 to 2021). About the full investigation: Samples from collaborators originated in the United States, Italy and Spain and spanned both the acute and convalescent phases of COVID-19. The prospective study material was composed of cDNA or gDNA derived from T cells, B-cell-depleted T cells, or PBMCs. The dataset comprised deeply sampled blood TCRbeta repertoires from subjects exposed to, actively infected with, or recovered from COVID-19. The repertoires were released in a freely available public database meant as a resource for research on the immune response to SARS-CoV-2. The samples were drawn from two sources: the first 160 participants of the ongoing ImmuneRACE study, and over 950 subjects contributed by 6 global collaborators. The sample metadata nearly always contained a de-identified subject ID, COVID-19 status, age in years and sex. HLA class I and class II types, where available, came from metadata supplied by the sample provider rather than from assay-based typing.

TCRbeta CDR3 regions were amplified from genomic DNA using the immunoSEQ Assay, a bias-controlled multiplex PCR. The published analysis was carried out like this. The number of nucleated cells in each sample was estimated by amplification of reference gene primers within the assay. To quantify the absolute abundance of each unique TCRbeta CDR3 rearrangement, sequence reads were collapsed and filtered. For each sample, productive Simpson clonality was calculated by taking the square root of Simpson's diversity index across productive rearrangements. Here the immuneACCESS table is served through TCRdb, limited to in-frame sequences with V and J called. Missing clones are a known gap in these copies; in checked studies unresolved V genes cover under half, and the rest lacks a known reason. V, J and clone size are those of that table, while D and trimming were read from the DNA. The sample profile shows about 180,000 clones; roughly 87% of them were found once. Clones ranked in the top ten supply 1.9% of the sample.

To note about this clone: The antigen it recognizes is unknown. No base quality information exists; no much larger clone differs at one position.

The germline V end is reduced by 6 bases and the J end by 5 bases; junction bases left unmatched: 4. Including cysteine and phenylalanine, the CDR3 has 12 amino acids. Of all the DNA, just the CDR3 is kept, 36 bases in frame from base 1. The germline V gene specifies MGHRA as CDR1 and YSYEKL as CDR2. A second Seattle source provided samples from volunteer blood donors who had recovered from COVID-19. The collaborating institutions used their own protocols to collect whole blood in K2EDTA tubes. For TCRbeta analysis, collaborators shipped samples as frozen whole blood, isolated PBMCs, or DNA extracted from either of those sample types. Overall study outcomes, separate from this receptor: The quantity of clinical and demographic metadata differed by source and by participant and was supplied without curation.

Specimen: peripheral blood. This clonotype was obtained from a man younger than 35 who had recovered from COVID-19. The chain is encoded by TRBV4-1 joined to TRBJ2-7; TRBD2 agrees with 7 junctional bases. The encoded CDR3 is CASSPGGDEQYF. The DNA sequence is as follows: TGCGCCAGCAGTCCTGGGGGGGACGAGCAGTACTTC.